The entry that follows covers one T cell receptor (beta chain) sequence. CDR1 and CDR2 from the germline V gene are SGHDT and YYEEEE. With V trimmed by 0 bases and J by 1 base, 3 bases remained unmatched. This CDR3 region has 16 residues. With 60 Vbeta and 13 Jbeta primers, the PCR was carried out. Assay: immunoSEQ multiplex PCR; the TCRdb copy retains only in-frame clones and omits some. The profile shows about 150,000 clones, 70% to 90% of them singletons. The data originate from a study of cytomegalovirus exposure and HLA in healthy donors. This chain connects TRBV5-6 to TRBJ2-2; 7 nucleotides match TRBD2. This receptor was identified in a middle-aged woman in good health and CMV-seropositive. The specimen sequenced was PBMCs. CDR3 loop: CASSLAGGRNTGELFF. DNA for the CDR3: TGTGCCAGCAGCTTGGCGGGGGGTAGGAACACCGGGGAGCTGTTTTTT.